The 29 T cell receptor beta chains listed next were all sequenced from one sample in a study of cytomegalovirus exposure and HLA in healthy donors. The repertoire was sequenced with immunoSEQ multiplex PCR; TCRdb's copy has only in-frame clones and lacks some. Among under 250,000 clones listed, over 75% were seen once. The sample comprised PBMCs. The receptors were sampled from a young woman in good health and CMV-seropositive.

This clone was observed a handful of times. This sequence joins TRBV6-1 and TRBJ1-2; a weak D match, TRBD1 (5 bases). The germline CDR1 and CDR2 sequences are MNHNS and SASEGT. The ends were cut back, 6 bases at V and 2 bases at J, with 16 bases in the middle. The CDR3 sequence is 15 residues long. The CDR3 DNA reads TGTGCCAGCAGGGTGGGCCCAAAGGGGAACTATGGCTACACCTTC. Its protein is CASRVGPKGNYGYTF.

This chain uses TRBV5-8 with TRBJ1-2; D possibly corresponds to TRBD1 (5 bases). Germline CDR1 reads SGHTS; CDR2 reads YDEGEE. The CDR3 length is 14 residues. V lost 2 bases to trimming and J lost 3 bases, with 11 bases between them. Written as DNA, the CDR3 is TGTGCCAGCAGCTTAAGGGGAGGCGACTATGGCTACACCTTC. The encoded protein is CASSLRGGDYGYTF.

This clone is a singleton in its sample. The rearrangement joins TRBV2 to TRBJ2-1; D is possibly TRBD2 (5 bases). Trimming pared 4 bases from V and 6 bases from J, leaving 13 bases between. The CDR3 is 14 residues long. From germline, CDR1 is SNHLY and CDR2 FYNNEI. The CDR3 DNA is TGTGCCAGCAGTGCGAAGCGGTCCCCCAATGAGCAGTTCTTC. Its translation is CASSAKRSPNEQFF.

CDR3 sequence (DNA): TGTGCCAGCTTTCGGATAGCGGGAGGGGCAGATACGCAGTATTTT. Translating it yields CASFRIAGGADTQYF. The V gene is TRBV18, the J gene TRBJ2-3; TRBD2 aligns across 11 bases. The CDR3 spans 15 residues. Germline values: CDR1 KGHSH, CDR2 LQKENI. The V and J ends lost 7 bases and 4 bases, in that order; junction bases with no gene match: 7.

The chain recombines TRBV7-2 with TRBJ2-7; 14 bases match TRBD2. With V trimmed by 4 bases and J by 2 bases, 1 base remained unmatched. Germline V gene data show CDR1 as SGHTA and CDR2 as FQGNSA. The CDR3 loop spans 15 amino acids. For the CDR3, the DNA is TGTGCCAGCAGCTCGACTAGCGGGAGGGCCTACGAGCAGTACTTC. Protein sequence: CASSSTSGRAYEQYF.

V is TRBV19 and J is TRBJ1-2; the D is unclear. The germline V gene has CDR1 LNHDA and CDR2 SQIVND (reference sequence). V lost 3 bases, J lost 3 bases, and 5 bases lay in between. The CDR3 consists of 12 residues. The CDR3 DNA is TGTGCCAGTAGTATCGCGGACTATGGCTACACCTTC. Residues: CASSIADYGYTF.

To note about this clone: One junction end disagrees with the germline gene, perhaps due to a read error. DNA of the CDR3: TGTGCCAGCCAGGACAGGGATCAAGGGACCCAGTACTTC. It specifies CASQDRDQGTQYF. This chain joins TRBV25-1 and TRBJ2-5, with 8 nucleotides matching TRBD1. The CDR3 totals 13 residues. Germline V gene data show CDR1 as MGHDK and CDR2 as SYGVNS.

This clone was picked up one time. The chain recombines TRBV28 with TRBJ1-4, with a tentative D call TRBD1 (5 bases). V dropped 8 bases and J dropped 6 bases, with 13 bases sitting between them. The CDR3 runs to 13 residues. The V gene's germline CDR1 is MDHEN and CDR2 SYDVKM. The chain's CDR3 is CASGPPGDEKLFF. The CDR3, as DNA: TGTGCCAGCGGTCCCCCGGGGGATGAAAAACTGTTTTTT.

The chain recombines TRBV4-1 with TRBJ1-1; perhaps TRBD1 as D (6 bases). V was clipped by 2 bases and J by 0 bases, with 16 bases between them. The CDR3 runs to 17 residues. CDR1 is MGHRA and CDR2 is YSYEKL in the germline V gene. CDR3 nucleotides: TGCGCCAGCAGCCAATGGGGGGGGGCCGGGTTGAACACTGAAGCTTTCTTT. Its translation: CASSQWGGAGLNTEAFF.

In its sample, this clone was seen once. The chain employs TRBV4-1 and TRBJ2-1; TRBD2 is a possible D gene (6 bases). This CDR3 is 15 amino acids long. Germline loops: CDR1 MGHRA, CDR2 YSYEKL. Trimming left V 5 bases short and J 7 bases short, with 18 bases between. The CDR3 DNA reads as TGCGCCAGCAGCTCAGACGGGGGTGGGAGGAATGAGCAGTTCTTC. Protein product: CASSSDGGGRNEQFF.

The chain uses TRBV27 and TRBJ1-3; 8 positions agree with TRBD1. The CDR3 is 14 residues long. Germline assignment: CDR1 MNHEY and CDR2 SMNVEV (reference sequence). V was clipped by 4 bases and J by 4 bases; unmatched bases: 3. CDR3 residues: CASSSSGGGNTIYF. DNA of the CDR3: TGTGCCAGCAGTTCCTCAGGGGGCGGAAACACCATATATTTT.

V and J are TRBV15 and TRBJ1-5, with 8 nucleotides matching TRBD1. CDR3 length equals 14 residues. Looked up from germline, CDR1 is LNHNV and CDR2 is YYDKDF (reference sequence). The V and J ends lost 3 bases and 6 bases, in that order; junction bases with no gene match: 4. CDR3 protein: CATSRDRVPQPQHF. CDR3 nucleotide sequence: TGTGCCACCAGCAGGGACAGGGTCCCTCAGCCCCAGCATTTT.

This clone was recorded a few times. The chain uses TRBV4-2 and TRBJ2-7; 12 nucleotides align to TRBD2. Trimming removed 1 base from V and 3 bases from J; junction bases left unmatched: 7. Germline-derived CDR1 and CDR2 are LGHNA and YNFKEQ. The CDR3 spans 17 residues. The CDR3 is CASSQADSGLAGYEQYF. The CDR3 nucleotides are TGTGCCAGCAGCCAAGCAGATTCGGGACTAGCGGGCTACGAGCAGTACTTC.

This clone was found a few times. Written as DNA, the CDR3 is TGCGCCAGCAGCTGGGGACTGATCTACGAGCAGTACTTC. It translates to CASSWGLIYEQYF. The chain employs TRBV5-1 and TRBJ2-7; TRBD2 might be the D (6 bases). There are 13 residues in the CDR3. Trimming left V 3 bases short and J 3 bases short, with 10 bases between. CDR1 is SGHRS, CDR2 YFSETQ, per germline.

The J gene is TRBJ2-7, the V gene TRBV4-2; TRBD2 matches at 9 bases. The CDR3 contains 15 residues. Germline values: CDR1 LGHNA, CDR2 YNFKEQ. V lost 0 bases and J lost 7; bases outside the gene matches: 7. The CDR3: CASSQEYSSGNEQYF. Written as DNA, the CDR3 is TGTGCCAGCAGCCAAGAGTACTCTAGCGGGAATGAGCAGTACTTC.

This chain links TRBV6-5 with TRBJ2-7, with D possibly TRBD1 on 7 matching bases. Trimming removed 0 bases at V and 3 bases at J, with 12 bases between. Germline V CDR1 and CDR2: MNHEY, SVGAGI. This CDR3 has 15 amino acids. The CDR3 sequence: CASSYSGGQIYEQYF. In nucleotides, the CDR3 is TGTGCCAGCAGTTACTCCGGGGGACAGATCTACGAGCAGTACTTC.

The V and J genes are TRBV2 and TRBJ1-4; the match to TRBD1 covers 8 bases. With 6 bases clipped from V and 8 bases from J, the junction kept 5 bases outside the gene matches. CDR1 is SNHLY and CDR2 is FYNNEI in the germline V gene. CDR3 size: 13 residues. CDR3 nucleotide sequence: TGTGCCAGCAGCCAGGGGGCAGGGGAAAAACTGTTTTTT. Its protein product is CASSQGAGEKLFF.

This chain uses TRBV9 with TRBJ2-2, with a tentative D call TRBD2 (6 bases). Per the germline V gene, CDR1 is SGDLS and CDR2 is YYNGEE. The V gene lost 4 bases and the J gene lost 1 base, with 14 bases spanning the gap. The CDR3 extends over 16 amino acids. The CDR3 spells CASSLRGSGNTGELFF. As DNA, the CDR3 is TGTGCCAGCAGCCTTCGAGGTAGCGGGAACACCGGGGAGCTGTTTTTT. Variable domain in full (rest from reference TRBV9 and TRBJ2-2): DSGVTQTPKHLITATGQRVTLRCSPRSGDLSVYWYQQSLDQGLQFLIQYYNGEERAKGNILERFSAQQFPDLHSELNLSSLELGDSALYFCASSLRGSGNTGELFFGEGSRLTVL.

The rearrangement uses TRBV27 and TRBJ1-1, with D possibly matching TRBD1 (5 bases). Germline values: CDR1 MNHEY, CDR2 SMNVEV (reference sequence). This CDR3 spans 13 amino acids. Trimming left V 4 bases short and J 10 bases short, with 16 bases between. DNA for the CDR3: TGTGCCAGCAGTTCAGGGATCGCGTTTCCAGCTTTCTTT. This translates into CASSSGIAFPAFF.

The chain uses TRBV19 and TRBJ2-7; 7 positions agree with TRBD2. From germline, CDR1 is LNHDA and CDR2 SQIVND (reference sequence). The junction had 8 bases not matched to a gene; V was cut back by 7 bases and J by 5 bases. The CDR3 is made up of 13 amino acids. Here the CDR3 reads CASKGGSSNEQYF. The CDR3 bases are TGTGCCAGTAAGGGCGGGAGTAGCAACGAGCAGTACTTC.

The chain uses TRBV30 and TRBJ2-7; the match to TRBD2 covers 14 bases. The germline CDR1 and CDR2 sequences are GTSNPN and SVGIG (reference sequence). J lost 5 bases, V lost 4 bases, and 7 bases had no gene match. This CDR3 has 15 amino acids. CDR3 loop: CAWNLMGLAGDEQYF. The CDR3 DNA follows: TGTGCCTGGAACCTAATGGGACTAGCGGGGGACGAGCAGTACTTC.

The genes are TRBV5-1 and TRBJ2-2; the match to TRBD1 covers 8 bases. The length of the CDR3 is 19 residues. Trimming removed 0 bases from V and 1 base from J; junction bases left unmatched: 11. CDR1 and CDR2 (germline): SGHRS, YFSETQ. The CDR3 loop reads CASSLEPQGASMNTGELFF. The CDR3, as DNA: TGCGCCAGCAGCTTGGAACCTCAGGGGGCCTCGATGAACACCGGGGAGCTGTTTTTT.

The chain carries TRBV10-1 and TRBJ1-2, with 7 nucleotides matching TRBD1. This CDR3 contains 14 residues. Germline V lookup: CDR1 WNHNN, CDR2 SYGVQD (reference sequence). V gave up 3 bases and J gave up 4 bases; unmatched junction bases: 5. CDR3 sequence: CASSEGTDFYGYTF. The CDR3 DNA follows: TGCGCCAGCAGTGAAGGGACAGACTTCTATGGCTACACCTTC.

The rearrangement links TRBV30 to TRBJ2-7; 8 bases are a match to TRBD2. The CDR3 loop spans 17 amino acids. The trim removed 2 bases at V and 2 bases at J, leaving 14 bases unmatched. Germline values: CDR1 GTSNPN, CDR2 SVGIG (reference sequence). The CDR3 DNA is TGTGCCTGGAGTTCCGGACTAACTAGCGGTACCACCTACGAGCAGTACTTC. Translated: CAWSSGLTSGTTYEQYF.

The chain recombines TRBV5-6 with TRBJ1-2; no reliable D call. In germline, CDR1 is SGHDT, CDR2 YYEEEE. The V gene lost 4 bases and the J gene lost 5 bases, with 12 bases spanning the gap. The CDR3 is 13 amino acids. DNA of the CDR3: TGTGCCAGCAGCCCAATTTTTCGGTATGGCTACACCTTC. It is translated as CASSPIFRYGYTF.

V usage is TRBV7-9 and J usage is TRBJ1-2; a weak D match, TRBD1 (5 bases). The CDR3 contains 12 residues. Trimming cost V 6 bases and J 4 bases, with 9 bases left between them. In germline, CDR1 is SEHNR, CDR2 FQNEAQ (reference sequence). CDR3 bases: TGTGCCAGCAGTGCAGGGCTCTATGGCTACACCTTC. Translation gives CASSAGLYGYTF.

The chain links TRBV30 to TRBJ2-7; D might be TRBD1 (6 bases). V was trimmed by 1 base and J by 3 bases, leaving 19 bases between them. The CDR3 has 16 residues. Germline V gene data show CDR1 as GTSNPN and CDR2 as SVGIG (reference sequence). The CDR3 sequence: CAWSGLGQTFIYEQYF. CDR3 nucleotide sequence: TGTGCCTGGAGTGGTCTCGGACAGACATTTATCTACGAGCAGTACTTC.

This chain links TRBV7-6 with TRBJ2-1; 7 bases are a match to TRBD1. Germline assignment: CDR1 SGHVS and CDR2 FNYEAQ. CDR3 length: 15 residues. Germline trimming cut 5 bases from V and 4 bases from J; bases unmatched to any gene: 8. The CDR3 sequence: CASSVDRDRYNEQFF. The DNA of the CDR3 is TGTGCCAGCAGCGTGGACCGGGACAGATACAATGAGCAGTTCTTC.

The rearrangement joins TRBV15 to TRBJ2-7; 8 nucleotides match TRBD2. Trimming removed 6 bases from V and 6 bases from J; junction bases left unmatched: 7. The germline CDR1 and CDR2 sequences are LNHNV and YYDKDF (reference sequence). The CDR3 extends over 13 amino acids. CDR3 nucleotides: TGTGCCACCAGAAGCGGGAGCGATAGCGAGCAGTACTTC. Its protein is CATRSGSDSEQYF.